This is a list of T cell receptor beta chains from one sample in a study of OX40 agonist ivuxolimab in advanced cancers. Assay: immunoSEQ multiplex PCR; the TCRdb copy retains only in-frame clones and omits some. This sample has 87,000 or so clones, with roughly 88% found just once. The starting material was CD4+ or CD8+ T cells sorted from blood, obtained in a trial of the OX40 agonist ivuxolimab. The receptors were sampled from an adult with an advanced solid tumor such as melanoma, head and neck, liver or kidney cancer. Both conserved end residues are part of each CDR3.

TRBJ2-7 | TRBV7-4 | CASTSAHGAYEQYF
TRBJ2-3 | TRBV7-5 | CARSLATDSEKSTDTQYF
TRBJ2-3 | TRBV19 | CASSIDLAFGTDTQYF
TRBJ2-7 | TRBV12-5 | CASGTPDRYYEQYF
TRBJ2-2 | TRBV19 | CASSPTDTNTGELFF
TRBJ2-2 | TRBV7-2 | CASSLLEGAGTGELFF
TRBJ2-6 | TRBV7-9 | CASTQGGAGANVLTF
TRBJ2-1 | TRBV7-2 | CASSLGVLAGDEQFF
TRBJ1-5 | TRBV6-6 | CASKSDQPQHF
TRBJ2-1 | TRBV18 | CASSPGDRTYNEQFF
TRBJ2-5 | TRBV27 | CASSPYSGETQYF
TRBJ2-2 | TRBV7-9 | CASERGPGTGELFF
TRBJ2-1 | TRBV5-1 | CASSLTTGSYNEQFF
TRBJ2-7 | TRBV7-2 | CASSSRLGVPGEQYF
TRBJ1-2 | TRBV28 | CASIQGGVSDYGYTF
TRBJ2-5 | TRBV18 | CASSPPLGGETQYF
TRBJ1-2 | TRBV6-6 | CASTAENYGYTF
TRBJ2-3 | TRBV7-3 | CASSPNLLAGGPTDTQYF
TRBJ2-2 | TRBV2 | CASSVDSWALFF
TRBJ2-7 | TRBV28 | CASRLGLAGGEQYF
TRBJ2-5 | TRBV10-1 | CASSDPGQTQETQYF
TRBJ2-5 | TRBV19 | CASTPGTGGWETQYF
TRBJ2-1 | TRBV13 | CASSPPFLDRVTSGRAAAYNEQFF
TRBJ1-1 | TRBV4-2 | CASSQVIGREAFF
TRBJ2-1 | TRBV19 | CASSILRRSSYNEQFF
TRBJ2-5 | TRBV11-3 | CASSLGPSETQYF
TRBJ2-6 | TRBV6-5 | CASSYVSGANVLTF
TRBJ2-1 | TRBV27 | CASTSLADLYNEQFF
TRBJ2-3 | TRBV10-3 | CAISEGTSGFTQYF
TRBJ1-5 | TRBV15 | CATSRVGHPLHF
TRBJ2-7 | TRBV4-1 | CASSQESGGQGWSEQYF
TRBJ2-7 | TRBV5-1 | CASSQRSVFYEQYF
TRBJ2-5 | TRBV2 | CASSDVPQGTETQYF
TRBJ2-2 | TRBV6-1 | CASSEAPRVGNTGELFF
TRBJ2-7 | TRBV7-2 | CASSFRDNSYEQYF
TRBJ2-7 | TRBV6-6 | CASRSTGQVLYEQYF
TRBJ2-1 | TRBV18 | CASSPGRSYNEQFF
TRBJ2-7 | TRBV19 | CATRDRDGSYEQYF
TRBJ2-7 | TRBV9 | CASSARLAASSYEQYF
TRBJ1-1 | TRBV5-4 | CASSRVQGQKNTEAFF
TRBJ1-2 | TRBV7-8 | CASSLEQGDYGYTF
TRBJ2-3 | TRBV18 | CASSPQAGLADTQYF
TRBJ2-5 | TRBV4-1 | CASKAQGGETQYF
TRBJ2-2 | TRBV6-5 | CASSYSEGAGTGELFF
TRBJ1-5 | TRBV7-8 | CASSSLQGANQPQHF
TRBJ2-7 | TRBV5-6 | CASSLAAYEQYF
TRBJ2-5 | TRBV7-9 | CASSGGLAGEETQYF
TRBJ1-1 | TRBV2 | CASASGGLEAFF
TRBJ2-7 | TRBV6-1 | CASSDSGPYEQYF
TRBJ2-3 | TRBV11-2 | CASSRSPTAGADTQYF
TRBJ2-7 | TRBV7-8 | CASRPGTGVDEQYF
TRBJ2-3 | TRBV19 | CASSIGPDSYTQYF
TRBJ1-1 | TRBV5-1 | CASGRQGHDTEAFF